This entry features one T cell receptor (beta chain) sequence. There are a few counts of this clonotype. The antigen it binds to is not known. Base qualities are missing; no much larger clone stands one base away. Library preparation was by multiplex PCR. The run used an Illumina HiSeq 4000. To build TCR beta libraries, CDR3 regions were amplified by Arm-PCR using iRepertoire HTBI primers. PCR products were gel purified before sequencing. The study's processing was this. A total of fewer than 80 TRBV and about 13 TRBJ segments were identified across samples and were used for gene usage analysis of CDR3 amino acid clonotypes. COPE and FqMerger were used to merge filtered high-quality paired reads into contigs. BLAST was used to align contigs to IMGT TRBV, TRBD and TRBJ reference genes, with CDR3 defined following IMGT. Any clonotype with a frequency above 0.1% was counted as a highly expanded clone. Shannon entropy served as the measure of repertoire diversity, while the Gini coefficient captured V-J evenness. Public clonotypes were defined as clonotypes shared by more than one individual. Using fastp at Q25 and MiXCR, TCRdb reprocessed the public reads and kept productive beta chains. Entries that share a CDR3 protein sequence are merged under the most common genes and DNA. The V and J calls come from TCRdb's annotation, not from the publication. Within this sample are about 520,000 distinct CDR3 sequences, with 12% of them counted one time only. More than 8% of the sample is taken by the ten largest.

The germline V gene gives CDR1 as SGDLS and CDR2 as YYNGEE. The CDR3 measures 16 amino acids from cysteine to phenylalanine. The only DNA kept is the CDR3, 48 bases in frame from the first base. Trimming costs V 0 bases and J 5 bases, and their ends lie 14 bases apart. This sample stems from a study of regulatory T cells in long-lasting Graves disease (dated by TCRdb to the early 2020s). Regarding the study in general: Patients with newly diagnosed Graves' disease had been on antithyroid drugs for under 3 months. Persistent Graves' disease patients were compared with newly diagnosed Graves' disease patients by peripheral blood TCR sequencing and RNA sequencing. The study took place in China and was registered as a clinical trial. A total of roughly 35 samples were covered by TCR sequencing, comprising roughly 13 persistent and around 20 newly diagnosed Graves' disease patients.

Study-wide findings and limitations: As a limitation, the authors acknowledged that the small sample size may reduce accuracy. Compared with newly diagnosed patients, patients with persistent Graves' disease had lower TCR Shannon entropy and fewer highly expanded clones, which suggests clonal expansion. Peripheral blood alone was examined, since thyroid tissue, which constituted the primary lesion, could not be accessed. Persistent disease showed preferential use of TRBV28, TRBJ1-2 and TRBJ2-5, whereas newly diagnosed disease favored TRBV20-1 and TRBJ2-1. Sequencing and analysis were restricted to the TCR beta chain. Patients with persistent disease shared more public clonotypes (approximately 2,500) than newly diagnosed patients did (more than 900).

The time point label corresponds to: newly diagnosed GD, antithyroid drugs for less than 3 months. RNA was extracted from PBMCs in TRIzol for both TCR sequencing and RNA sequencing. Graves' disease was diagnosed according to American Thyroid Association guidelines. Patients for the study were recruited at an endocrinology department in Xi'an, China. From each patient, roughly 9 milliliters of peripheral blood was collected into an EDTA anticoagulant tube. Ficoll Paque Plus density gradient separation was used to isolate PBMCs, and no additional T cell sorting was done. An Agilent 2100 Bioanalyzer and agarose gel were used to assess RNA quality, and a NanoDrop 2000 was used to measure RNA concentration. Another study also made use of these data, one on T cells in Graves' hyperthyroidism and ophthalmopathy. The second source states: Stable Graves' hyperthyroidism was defined as no progression to ophthalmopathy during 18 months of follow-up. Hyperthyroidism patients were newly diagnosed, with disease duration under 2 months, and aged 18 to 65 years. Exclusion was applied to patients with uncontrolled infections, other autoimmune diseases, pregnancy or lactation. Clinical symptoms, serum thyroxine and TRAb, thyroid ultrasound, and orbital computed tomography formed the basis for the diagnoses. The TCR CDR3 was subjected to a first round of RT-PCR using the HTBI primer set and the Qiagen OneStep RT-PCR kit. Most expanded thyroid clonotypes (frequency above 0.001) were also found in blood, which suggests that blood repertoires may mirror thyroid immune responses. A 13 V-J signature model separated ophthalmopathy from stable hyperthyroidism, with approximately 87% sensitivity and 81.08% specificity in cross-validation and 80%/75% in testing. During validation, the model predicted progression to ophthalmopathy a median of around six months ahead of onset, with 70.59% sensitivity and more than 72% specificity. To identify TCR V-J signatures that set the groups apart, the researchers used a discovery cohort of 95 to 100 patients, made up of 43 with Graves' ophthalmopathy and 57 with stable Graves' hyperthyroidism. Prospective prediction of ophthalmopathy was tested in an independent validation cohort of 18 to 20 hyperthyroidism patients and 15 to 17 patients who later progressed to ophthalmopathy. The roughly 91 discovery patients were randomly divided into training and test sets at a 7:3 ratio. Thyroid tissue and blood T-cell repertoires from about six Graves' hyperthyroidism patients were also compared in the study. Following sampling, methimazole starting at 30 mg daily was given to hyperthyroidism patients, and high-dose intravenous methylprednisolone was given to ophthalmopathy patients. A second multiplex PCR round built the libraries, followed by size selection and purification. Libraries were sequenced paired-end with 100 bp reads on an Illumina HiSeq2000. Raw data were processed with SOAPnuke, discarding reads with adapters, uncalled bases, mean Phred below 15, or no exact constant-primer or identifier match. High-quality paired reads were merged using COPE v1.2.5, and each unique nucleotide sequence was defined as a clonotype. MiTCR v1.1 was used to align clonotypes to the IMGT TRBV, TRBD and TRBJ reference segments. The analysis was restricted to V-J combinations with a frequency above 0.0001, which together covered 99.2% of the repertoires. The TCS score was defined as F50 (clonal expansion) divided by E x V (chaos), with BLOSUM62-based TCRdist calculated between CDR3 peptides within each V-J. Welch's t-statistics and random forest reduced roughly 530 V-J features to 10 to 15, which were used in a naive Bayes classifier (R e1071). Sample size was not statistically predetermined, and blinding of investigators to group allocation was not performed. According to the paper, TCR Vbeta CDR3 sequencing was carried out on approximately 140 peripheral blood samples, which came from around 43 ophthalmopathy, 80 or so hyperthyroidism and approximately 17 progressor patients.

The sample consisted of peripheral blood mononuclear cells (PBMCs), taken at new diagnosis, from a patient treated with antithyroid drugs. This chain is built from TRBV9 and TRBJ2-2; the D gene is perhaps TRBD2, on 5 matching bases. The sequence derives from a woman aged 25-40 years with Graves disease. Donor details come from another sample of the same person, matched by shared clones. The DNA is TGTGCCAGCAGCGTAGAGCCGTTAAGGGAGACCGGGGAGCTGTTTTTT. This encodes CASSVEPLRETGELFF.